What follows are 2 T cell receptor beta chains derived from one specimen sequenced in a study of spatial heterogeneity in lung cancer. Study outcomes and limitations: Tumors with more nonsynonymous mutations had more expanded intratumoral alpha and beta TCRs.

Their cognate antigens are unknown. TCRdb passed the 5' RACE reads through MiXCR, listing each CDR3 protein once. Among roughly 4,600 distinct CDR3 sequences listed, over 7.5% were seen once. Time point noted: sample taken at primary tumor resection. This sample comprised lung tumor tissue, obtained at surgery. All receptors derive from a male donor with early-stage non-small cell lung cancer.

This clonotype is medium-sized within its sample. The chain carries TRBV27 and TRBJ2-5, with D possibly matching TRBD1 (6 bases). The CDR3 contains 15 residues. Trimming took off 5 bases at V and 1 base at J, with 14 bases between the two ends. Per the germline V gene, CDR1 is MNHEY and CDR2 is SMNVEV (reference sequence). The CDR3 DNA follows: TGTGCCAGCAGTACCCTCCGACAGGCCCAAGAGACCCAGTACTTC. It translates to CASSTLRQAQETQYF.

By its share, this clonotype is large (0.1 to 1%). The rearrangement joins TRBV7-8 to TRBJ2-7, with 8 bases identical to TRBD1. V trimming: 5 bases; J trimming: 2 bases; junction bases outside the gene matches: 2. The CDR3 consists of 13 residues. Germline V lookup: CDR1 SGHVS, CDR2 FQNEAQ. The CDR3 loop is CASSVGQAYEQYF. In DNA form, the CDR3 reads TGTGCCAGCAGCGTGGGACAGGCCTACGAGCAGTACTTC.